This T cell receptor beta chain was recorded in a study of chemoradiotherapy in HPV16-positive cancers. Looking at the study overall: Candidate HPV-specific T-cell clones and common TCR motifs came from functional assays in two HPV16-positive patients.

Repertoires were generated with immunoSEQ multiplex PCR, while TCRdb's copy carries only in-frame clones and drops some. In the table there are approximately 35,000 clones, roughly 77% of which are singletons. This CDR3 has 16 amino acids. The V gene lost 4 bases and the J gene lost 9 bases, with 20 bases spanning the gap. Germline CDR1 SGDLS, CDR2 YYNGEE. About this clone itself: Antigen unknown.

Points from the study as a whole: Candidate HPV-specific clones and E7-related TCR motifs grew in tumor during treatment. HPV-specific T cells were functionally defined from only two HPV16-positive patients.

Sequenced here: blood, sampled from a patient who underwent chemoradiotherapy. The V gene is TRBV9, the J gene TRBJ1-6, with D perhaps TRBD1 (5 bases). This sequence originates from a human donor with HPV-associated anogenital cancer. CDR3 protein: CASSPGEMGPLSPLHF. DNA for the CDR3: TGTGCCAGCAGCCCCGGGGAGATGGGGCCACTTTCACCCCTCCACTTT.